These T cell receptor beta chains were read from a single sample in a study of T cell changes during pregnancy in multiple sclerosis. Data came from immunoSEQ multiplex PCR; TCRdb stores just in-frame clones and leaves some out. The sample shows around 35,000 clones, less than 95% of them seen only once. Sample: CD8+ T cells from peripheral blood mononuclear cells, taken in the first trimester of pregnancy. The receptor source for this set is a female donor with multiple sclerosis, enrolled in a pregnancy study. Both conserved end residues are part of each CDR3. D genes are given only for firm matches. A row's size may be missing; if present it is once, few, many or a size class.

>TRBV28|TRBD2|.|TRBJ2-5
CASSSFGLAGWETQYF
TGTGCCAGCAGTTCGTTCGGACTAGCGGGCTGGGAGACCCAGTACTTC
>TRBV14|.|.|TRBJ2-7
CASTLSGVGGPYEQYF
TGTGCCAGCACCCTATCCGGCGTGGGAGGACCCTACGAGCAGTACTTC
>TRBV19|.|.|TRBJ2-5
CASSTSGTAGETQYF
TGTGCCAGTAGTACATCCGGGACGGCGGGGGAGACCCAGTACTTC
>TRBV30|.|.|TRBJ1-5
CAWSVGQTNQPQHF
TGTGCCTGGAGTGTAGGACAGACGAACCAGCCCCAGCATTTT
>TRBV13|TRBD2|.|TRBJ2-7
CASSSGTNPYEQYF
TGTGCCAGCAGCTCCGGGACTAATCCCTACGAGCAGTACTTC
>TRBV28|TRBD1|.|TRBJ2-7
CAIRKVGDRGENEQYF
TGTGCCATCCGGAAGGTGGGGGACAGGGGGGAGAACGAGCAGTACTTC
>TRBV27|.|.|TRBJ2-1
CASSARQVPSYNEQFF
TGTGCCAGCAGTGCCAGACAGGTTCCCTCCTACAATGAGCAGTTCTTC
>TRBV7-6|TRBD2|.|TRBJ2-3
CASSRRSGDGTDTQYF
TGTGCCAGCAGCCGCCGTAGCGGGGACGGCACAGATACGCAGTATTTT
>TRBV6-1|.|once|TRBJ2-1
CASSVQGGYNEQFF
TGTGCCAGCAGTGTGCAGGGCGGCTACAATGAGCAGTTCTTC
>TRBV6-5|TRBD1|.|TRBJ2-1
CASSYLGQGFNEQFF
TGTGCCAGCAGTTACTTGGGACAGGGATTCAATGAGCAGTTCTTC
>TRBV11-3|TRBD2|.|TRBJ2-7
CALGLAGSYEQYF
TGTGCCCTCGGACTAGCGGGAAGCTACGAGCAGTACTTC
>TRBV15|TRBD2|.|TRBJ2-4
CATSSDPSGLNIQYF
TGTGCCACCAGCAGCGACCCTAGCGGCCTAAACATTCAGTACTTC
>TRBV7-9|TRBD1|.|TRBJ1-2
CASSLFPTGDGYTF
TGTGCCAGCAGCTTATTCCCCACAGGGGACGGCTACACCTTC
>TRBV5-6|.|.|TRBJ2-2
CASHRGTGELFF
TGTGCCAGCCACCGGGGTACCGGGGAGCTGTTTTTT
>TRBV6-1|.|.|TRBJ2-1
CASRLDRPQGQFF
TGTGCCAGCAGGTTAGACAGGCCTCAAGGGCAGTTCTTC
>TRBV4-1|TRBD1|.|TRBJ2-1
CASSQVSGQDRQFF
TGCGCCAGCAGCCAAGTTTCTGGACAGGACCGTCAGTTCTTC
>TRBV4-3|.|.|TRBJ2-2
CASSQDTGLAGGELFF
TGCGCCAGCAGCCAAGATACGGGGTTGGCTGGCGGGGAGCTGTTTTTT
>TRBV27|TRBD1|once|TRBJ1-2
CASSSRDRPNYGYTF
TGTGCCAGCAGTTCCCGGGACAGACCTAACTATGGCTACACCTTC
>TRBV30|TRBD2|.|TRBJ2-2
CAWSTPRTSVGELFF
TGTGCCTGGAGTACTCCGAGGACTAGCGTCGGGGAGCTGTTTTTT
>TRBV19|.|once|TRBJ2-1
CASSIGSRSLNEQFF
TGTGCCAGTAGTATAGGATCCCGGTCCCTCAATGAGCAGTTCTTC
>TRBV14|.|.|TRBJ2-2
CASSQMTENTGELFF
TGTGCCAGCAGCCAAATGACAGAAAACACCGGGGAGCTGTTTTTT
>TRBV15|.|.|TRBJ1-5
CATSRGGGDQPQHF
TGTGCCACCAGCAGAGGTGGGGGCGATCAGCCCCAGCATTTT
>TRBV7-9|.|.|TRBJ1-4
CASSLGTALNEKLFF
TGTGCCAGCAGCTTAGGGACAGCGCTTAATGAAAAACTGTTTTTT
>TRBV28|.|once|TRBJ1-5
CASSPNSNQPQHF
TGTGCCAGCAGTCCCAATAGCAATCAGCCCCAGCATTTT
>TRBV28|TRBD1|.|TRBJ2-2
CASSFWTGPTGELFF
TGTGCCAGCAGTTTTTGGACAGGGCCCACCGGGGAGCTGTTTTTT
>TRBV6-5|TRBD2|.|TRBJ2-1
CASSYGLAGDNEQFF
TGTGCCAGCAGTTACGGACTAGCGGGGGACAATGAGCAGTTCTTC
>TRBV7-9|TRBD1|.|TRBJ1-1
CASGSQSGTENTEAFF
TGTGCCAGCGGGTCCCAATCCGGGACAGAGAACACTGAAGCTTTCTTT
>TRBV6-4|TRBD2|many|TRBJ2-1
CASSDSAGTNNEQFF
TGTGCCAGCAGTGACTCAGCGGGAACTAACAATGAGCAGTTCTTC
>TRBV10-3|.|.|TRBJ2-7
CAISHPMNSYEQYF
TGTGCCATCAGTCACCCTATGAACTCCTACGAGCAGTACTTC
>TRBV7-9|TRBD2|.|TRBJ2-1
CASSWTSANEQFF
TGTGCCAGCAGCTGGACTAGTGCCAATGAGCAGTTCTTC
>TRBV27|TRBD2|.|TRBJ2-4
CASSSGTRDIQYF
TGTGCCAGCAGCAGCGGGACTCGGGACATTCAGTACTTC
>TRBV14|TRBD2|.|TRBJ2-7
CASSHRGGPLAGGQPYEQYF
TGTGCCAGCAGCCATAGGGGGGGGCCACTAGCGGGAGGACAGCCCTACGAGCAGTACTTC
>TRBV7-9|.|.|TRBJ2-2
CASSPNWPANTGELFF
TGTGCCAGCAGCCCCAATTGGCCTGCGAACACCGGGGAGCTGTTTTTT
>TRBV6-5|TRBD1|.|TRBJ1-2
CASSPKDRRVYGYTF
TGTGCCAGCAGCCCCAAGGACAGGCGCGTCTATGGCTACACCTTC
>TRBV19|.|.|TRBJ1-5
CASSIGQGNQPQHF
TGTGCCAGTAGTATAGGACAGGGCAATCAGCCCCAGCATTTT
>TRBV5-1|.|.|TRBJ2-3
CATCPGTQIPDTQYF
TGCGCCACCTGTCCCGGGACACAAATCCCAGATACGCAGTATTTT
>TRBV27|.|.|TRBJ2-7
CASSYRSVSYEQYF
TGTGCCAGCAGTTACAGGAGCGTCTCCTACGAGCAGTACTTC
>TRBV13|TRBD1|.|TRBJ2-7
CASSLGWTGGFSEQYF
TGTGCCAGCAGCTTGGGTTGGACAGGGGGTTTCTCCGAGCAGTACTTC
>TRBV28|.|.|TRBJ2-7
CASSFLDTNYEQYF
TGTGCCAGCAGTTTTCTTGACACCAACTACGAGCAGTACTTC
>TRBV7-8|TRBD2|.|TRBJ2-3
CASSLLGTTTDTQYF
TGTGCCAGCAGCTTGCTCGGGACTACCACAGATACGCAGTATTTT
>TRBV27|TRBD2|.|TRBJ2-7
CASSFLLAGGPSEQYF
TGTGCCAGCAGTTTTCTCCTAGCGGGAGGGCCCTCCGAGCAGTACTTC
>TRBV6-5|TRBD1|.|TRBJ2-1
CASSSGGEQFF
TGTGCCAGCAGCTCAGGGGGTGAGCAGTTCTTC
>TRBV30|.|.|TRBJ2-7
CAWSIGHEQYF
TGTGCCTGGAGTATTGGGCACGAGCAGTACTTC
>TRBV27|.|.|TRBJ2-7
CASSLDATRLYEQYF
TGTGCCAGCAGTTTAGACGCGACTAGACTATACGAGCAGTACTTC
>TRBV10-3|TRBD1|.|TRBJ2-7
CAIGRTGDPYYEQYF
TGTGCCATTGGAAGAACAGGGGATCCTTATTACGAGCAGTACTTC
>TRBV5-4|.|.|TRBJ2-5
CASSLAGIDETQYF
TGTGCCAGCAGCTTGGCAGGGATTGACGAGACCCAGTACTTC
>TRBV19|.|.|TRBJ2-7
CASSLGRAYEQYF
TGTGCCAGTAGTCTAGGGAGAGCCTACGAGCAGTACTTC
>TRBV14|.|.|TRBJ2-5
CASSQEEGSQETQYF
TGTGCCAGCAGCCAAGAGGAGGGTTCCCAAGAGACCCAGTACTTC
>TRBV6-4|TRBD2|few|TRBJ2-1
CASSVAGDYNEQFF
TGTGCCAGCAGTGTTGCGGGGGACTACAATGAGCAGTTCTTC
>TRBV2|TRBD2|.|TRBJ2-1
CASRGLAGPYNEQFF
TGTGCCAGCAGAGGACTAGCGGGCCCCTACAATGAGCAGTTCTTC
>TRBV6-5|.|.|TRBJ2-3
CASSWGISTDTQYF
TGTGCCAGCAGTTGGGGCATTAGCACAGATACGCAGTATTTT